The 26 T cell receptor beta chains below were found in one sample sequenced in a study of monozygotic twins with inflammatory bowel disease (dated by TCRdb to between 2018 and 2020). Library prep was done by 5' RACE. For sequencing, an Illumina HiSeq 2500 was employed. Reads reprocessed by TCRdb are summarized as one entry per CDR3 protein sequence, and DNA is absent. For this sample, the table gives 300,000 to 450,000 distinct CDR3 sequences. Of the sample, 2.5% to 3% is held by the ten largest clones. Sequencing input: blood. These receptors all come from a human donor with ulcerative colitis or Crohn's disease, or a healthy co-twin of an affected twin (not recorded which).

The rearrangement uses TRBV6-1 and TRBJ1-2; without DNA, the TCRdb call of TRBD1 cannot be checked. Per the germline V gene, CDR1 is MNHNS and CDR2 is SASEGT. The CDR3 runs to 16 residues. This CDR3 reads CASSGDRLPANYGYTF.

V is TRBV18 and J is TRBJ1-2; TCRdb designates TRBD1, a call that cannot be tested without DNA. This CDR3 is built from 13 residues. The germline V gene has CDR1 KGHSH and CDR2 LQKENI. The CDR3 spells CASSPKQGHGYTF.

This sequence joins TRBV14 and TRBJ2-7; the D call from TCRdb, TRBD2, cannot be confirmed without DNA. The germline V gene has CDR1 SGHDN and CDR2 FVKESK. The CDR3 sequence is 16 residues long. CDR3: CASSQVGRARSYEQYF.

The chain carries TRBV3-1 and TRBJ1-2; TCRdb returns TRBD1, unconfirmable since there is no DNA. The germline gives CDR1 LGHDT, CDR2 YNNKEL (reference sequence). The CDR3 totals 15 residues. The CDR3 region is CASSRGTTANYGYTF.

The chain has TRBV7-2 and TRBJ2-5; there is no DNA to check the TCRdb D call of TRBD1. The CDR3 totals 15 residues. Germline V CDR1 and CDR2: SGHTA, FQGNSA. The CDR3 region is CASSLVWDRGETQYF.

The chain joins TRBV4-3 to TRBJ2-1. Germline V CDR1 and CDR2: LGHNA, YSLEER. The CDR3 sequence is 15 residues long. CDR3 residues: CASSRVWNAVNEQFF.

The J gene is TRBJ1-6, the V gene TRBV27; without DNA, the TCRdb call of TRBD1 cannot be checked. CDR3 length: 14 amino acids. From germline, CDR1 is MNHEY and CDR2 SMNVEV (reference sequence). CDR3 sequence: CASRPTGYNSPLHF.

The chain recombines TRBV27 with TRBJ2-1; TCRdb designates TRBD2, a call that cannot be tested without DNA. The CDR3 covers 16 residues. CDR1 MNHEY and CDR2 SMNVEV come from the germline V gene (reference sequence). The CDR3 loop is CASSFERGGFYNEQFF.

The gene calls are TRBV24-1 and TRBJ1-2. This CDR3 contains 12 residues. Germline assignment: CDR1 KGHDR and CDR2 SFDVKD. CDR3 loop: CATSGGYDGYTF.

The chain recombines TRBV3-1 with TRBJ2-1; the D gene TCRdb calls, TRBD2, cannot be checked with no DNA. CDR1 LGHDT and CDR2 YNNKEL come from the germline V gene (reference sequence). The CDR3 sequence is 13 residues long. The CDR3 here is CASSRTSGALQFF.

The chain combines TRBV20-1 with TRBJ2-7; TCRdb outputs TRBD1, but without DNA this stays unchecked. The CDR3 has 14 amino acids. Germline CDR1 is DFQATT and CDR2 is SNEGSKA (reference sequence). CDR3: CSARFPGTGGEQYF.

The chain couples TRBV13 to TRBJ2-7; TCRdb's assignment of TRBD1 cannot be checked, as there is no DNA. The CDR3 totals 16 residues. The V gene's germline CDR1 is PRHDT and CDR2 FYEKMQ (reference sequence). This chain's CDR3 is CASSSRLTGYEDEQYF.

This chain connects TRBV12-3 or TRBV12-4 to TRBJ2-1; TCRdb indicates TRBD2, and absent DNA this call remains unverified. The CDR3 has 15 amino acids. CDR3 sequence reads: CASSKGLAKNNEQFF.

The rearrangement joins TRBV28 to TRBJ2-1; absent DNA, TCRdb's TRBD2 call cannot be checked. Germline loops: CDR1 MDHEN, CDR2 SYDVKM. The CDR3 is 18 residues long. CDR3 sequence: CASSPRAGLAGGQDEQFF.

The CDR3 is CASSLWDSPNYGYTF. The chain joins TRBV28 to TRBJ1-2; TCRdb outputs TRBD1, but without DNA this stays unchecked. The CDR3 has 15 amino acids. CDR1 and CDR2 (germline): MDHEN, SYDVKM.

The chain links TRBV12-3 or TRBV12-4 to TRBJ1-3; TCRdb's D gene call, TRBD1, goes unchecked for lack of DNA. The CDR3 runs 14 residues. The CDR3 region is CASSLGPGSNTIYF.

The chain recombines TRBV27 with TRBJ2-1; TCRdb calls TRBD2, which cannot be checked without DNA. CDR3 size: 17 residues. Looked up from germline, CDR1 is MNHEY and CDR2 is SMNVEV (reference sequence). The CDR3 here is CASSLGGPRERHNEQFF.

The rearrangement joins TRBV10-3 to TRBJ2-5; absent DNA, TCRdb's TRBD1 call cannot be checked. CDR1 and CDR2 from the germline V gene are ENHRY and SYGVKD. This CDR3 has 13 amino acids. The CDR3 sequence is CAIKGTGDETQYF.

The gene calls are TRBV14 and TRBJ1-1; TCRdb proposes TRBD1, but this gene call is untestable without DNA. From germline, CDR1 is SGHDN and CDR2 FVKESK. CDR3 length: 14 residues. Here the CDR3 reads CASSYLTGVTEAFF.

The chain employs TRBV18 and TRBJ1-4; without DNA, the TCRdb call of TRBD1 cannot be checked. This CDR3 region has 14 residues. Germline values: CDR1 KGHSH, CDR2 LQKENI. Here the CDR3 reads CASSGDRGHEKLFF.

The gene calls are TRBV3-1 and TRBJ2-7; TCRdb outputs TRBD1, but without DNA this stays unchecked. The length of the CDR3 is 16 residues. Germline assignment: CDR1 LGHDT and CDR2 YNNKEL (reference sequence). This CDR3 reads CASSRLWTGGWDEQYF.

CDR3 amino acids: CASSFLASSTDTQYF. V usage is TRBV5-1 and J usage is TRBJ2-3; the TCRdb call, TRBD2, lacks DNA for checking. The CDR3 has 15 amino acids. Germline assignment: CDR1 SGHRS and CDR2 YFSETQ. Filled out from reference TRBV5-1 and TRBJ2-3, the complete variable domain reads KAGVTQTPRYLIKTRGQQVTLSCSPISGHRSVSWYQQTPGQGLQFLFEYFSETQRNKGNFPGRFSGRQFSNSRSEMNVSTLELGDSALYLCASSFLASSTDTQYFGPGTRLTVL.

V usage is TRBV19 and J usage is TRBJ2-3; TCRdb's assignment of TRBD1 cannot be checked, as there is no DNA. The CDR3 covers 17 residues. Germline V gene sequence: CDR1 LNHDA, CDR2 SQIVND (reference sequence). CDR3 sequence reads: CASSRQKGRGQRDTQYF.

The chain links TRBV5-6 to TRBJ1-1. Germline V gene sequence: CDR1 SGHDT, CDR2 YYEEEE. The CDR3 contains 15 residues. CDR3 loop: CASSFGRAADTEAFF.

The CDR3: CASSQDSHTDTQYF. The chain combines TRBV4-3 with TRBJ2-3. Germline-derived CDR1 and CDR2 are LGHNA and YSLEER. This CDR3 contains 14 residues.

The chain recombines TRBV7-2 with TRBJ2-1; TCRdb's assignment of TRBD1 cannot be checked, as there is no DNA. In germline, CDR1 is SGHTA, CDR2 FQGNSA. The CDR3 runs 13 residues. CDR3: CASSLGRTTSQFF.